This TCR beta chain appears in the sequencing data of a study of sequential checkpoint blockade in melanoma (dated by TCRdb to the late 2010s). Turning to the overall study: In a 1:1 randomization, patients received either first-line nivolumab then ipilimumab (arm A) or ipilimumab then nivolumab (arm B). Both trial sequences were followed by maintenance nivolumab. TCRbeta immunosequencing was performed on DNA from 90 to 100 pretreatment melanoma tumor samples. For approximately 20 patients, matched tumor biopsies were taken both before treatment and at week 13, after single-agent nivolumab (arm A) or ipilimumab (arm B). About 80% of the matched tumor biopsy pairs taken before and after treatment were from the same lesion.

The immunoSEQ Assay was used to immunosequence TCRbeta CDR3 regions from genomic DNA. Prior to high-throughput sequencing, genomic DNA was amplified by bias-controlled multiplex PCR. Concerning the study's data processing: To quantify the absolute abundance of each unique TCRbeta CDR3 region, the sequences were collapsed and filtered. Clonality, defined as 1 minus Pielou's evenness, was calculated using only productive rearrangements. Tumor T-cell fraction was calculated by normalizing TCRbeta template counts to the amount of usable DNA, which was estimated from several housekeeping genes. A previously published method was used to identify clones whose frequencies were significantly greater in on-treatment samples than in baseline samples. TCRdb retrieved this table from immuneACCESS and kept in-frame rearrangements only. Not all clones are present; in checked studies, unresolved V genes account for under half, and no reason is known for the remainder. V, J and clone size reflect that table, while D and trimming were determined from the DNA. The sample table shows about 2,400 clones, and 25% to 30% are seen once. Jointly, the top ten make up around 9.3% of the sample.

V loses 5 bases at its end and J loses 1 base; junction bases beyond the gene matches: 6. The CDR3, cysteine through phenylalanine, is 16 amino acids long. The retained sequence is limited to the CDR3, 48 bases, with the frame set at the first base. CDR1 and CDR2 are read off the germline V gene as SGHNT and YENEEA. This clone is medium-sized (0.01 to 0.1%). Its antigen remains unidentified. The input lacks base qualities; no much larger clone sits a single base away. Reading the label with the study, this specimen's treatment or condition is: randomized to nivolumab then ipilimumab (arm A) or the reverse (arm B). Prior DNA-damaging chemotherapy had not been received by any trial patient. Samples came from patients with melanoma in CheckMate 064, a randomized, open-label phase II trial of sequential checkpoint blockade. Tumor TCR sequencing used genomic DNA from formalin-fixed paraffin-embedded (FFPE) tissue samples.

What the work shows at the level of the full study, not this receptor alone: Small sample sizes and reduced statistical power limited the analyses of tumor T-cell fraction within each arm. In the nivolumab-first arm (arm A), pretreatment tumor TIL clonality was associated with response (P = .04). The response-prediction model combining TCR metrics and mutation burden needs validation in larger, independent patient cohorts. Clinical benefit was about 30 times more likely to be achieved by patients whose tumor T-cell fraction and clonality increased by week 13. PD-L1 staining and CD8+ T-cell counts correlated with tumor T-cell fraction and clonality, whereas mutational load did not.

Recombination joined TRBV11-3 with TRBJ2-2, with 8 middle bases fitting TRBD1. The clonotype originates from a human donor with melanoma. Here the sequenced sample was tumor tissue (inferred from file names), taken from a patient given nivolumab and ipilimumab in sequence. In nucleotide form, the sequence is TGTGCCAGCAGCAAAACCGGGACAGGGAACACCGGGGAGCTGTTTTTT. Its product reads: CASSKTGTGNTGELFF.